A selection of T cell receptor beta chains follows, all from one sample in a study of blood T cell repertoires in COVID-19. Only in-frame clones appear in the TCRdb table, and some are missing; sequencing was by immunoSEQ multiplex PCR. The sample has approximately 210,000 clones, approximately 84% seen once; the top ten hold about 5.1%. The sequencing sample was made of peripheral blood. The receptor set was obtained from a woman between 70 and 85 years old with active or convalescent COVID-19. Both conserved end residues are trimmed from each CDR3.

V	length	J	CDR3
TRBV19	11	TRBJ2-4	ASSIGDKNIQY
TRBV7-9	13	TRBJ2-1	ASTKVASSYNEQF
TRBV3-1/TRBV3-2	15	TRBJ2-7	ASSRKIAGTGSYEQY
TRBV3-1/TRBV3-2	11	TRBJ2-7	ASSQDPVYEQY
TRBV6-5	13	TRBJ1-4	ASRLTGGSNEKLF
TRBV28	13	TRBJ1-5	ASRRLRDRPQPQH
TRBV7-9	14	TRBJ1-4	ASSLSSRKQSEKLF
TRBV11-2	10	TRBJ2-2	ASSSGLAGVF
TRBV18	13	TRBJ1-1	ASSPSKGANTEAF
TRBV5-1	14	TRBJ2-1	ASSLYGLAGDNEQF
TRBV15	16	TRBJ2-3	ATSGGTSGRMGTDTQY
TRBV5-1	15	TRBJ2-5	ASSFGLAGGIRKTQY
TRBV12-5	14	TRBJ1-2	ASGLDLRVGSYGYT
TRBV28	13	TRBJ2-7	ASTPPSGQLYEQY